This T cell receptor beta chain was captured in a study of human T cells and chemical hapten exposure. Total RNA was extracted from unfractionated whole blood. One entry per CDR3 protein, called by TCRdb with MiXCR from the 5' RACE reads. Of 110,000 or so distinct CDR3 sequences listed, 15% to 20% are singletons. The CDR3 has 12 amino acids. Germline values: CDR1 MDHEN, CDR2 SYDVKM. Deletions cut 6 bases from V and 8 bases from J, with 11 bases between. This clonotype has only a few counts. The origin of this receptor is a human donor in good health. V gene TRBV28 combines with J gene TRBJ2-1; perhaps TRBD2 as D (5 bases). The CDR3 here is CASRELRDEQFF. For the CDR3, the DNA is TGTGCCAGCAGAGAGCTGAGGGATGAGCAGTTCTTC.